These T cell receptor beta chains were read from a single sample in a study of spatial heterogeneity in lung cancer. TCRdb passed the 5' RACE reads through MiXCR, listing each CDR3 protein once. This table has tens of thousands of distinct CDR3 sequences, 6% to 9% appearing once. This sample comprised PBMCs, obtained at surgery. Receptors were obtained from a female donor with early-stage non-small cell lung cancer. The conserved cysteine and the conserved F or W are not part of the CDR3 here. The D gene is left open where the match is weak.

J: TRBJ2-1; V: TRBV28; D: TRBD2; CDR3: ASSLFTSGGSNEQF
J: TRBJ2-2; V: TRBV7-2; D: NA; CDR3: ASSLSIGTGELF
J: TRBJ1-1; V: TRBV2; D: NA; CDR3: ASTERGYEAF
J: TRBJ1-1; V: TRBV5-5; D: NA; CDR3: ASSLASVQKAF
J: TRBJ2-3; V: TRBV20-1; D: TRBD1; CDR3: SARATGAGTDTQY
J: TRBJ1-1; V: TRBV6-2/TRBV6-3; D: NA; CDR3: ASSFTANTEAF
J: TRBJ2-7; V: TRBV13; D: NA; CDR3: ASSLDGDHSYEQY
J: TRBJ2-5; V: TRBV15; D: TRBD2; CDR3: ATSRDPSGGAGQTQY
J: TRBJ1-5; V: TRBV20-1; D: NA; CDR3: SARAFRNQPQH
J: TRBJ2-3; V: TRBV12-3/TRBV12-4; D: NA; CDR3: ASSSTTTDTQY
J: TRBJ1-1; V: TRBV4-3; D: NA; CDR3: ASSPQPTGTEAF
J: TRBJ2-7; V: TRBV4-3; D: NA; CDR3: ASSQDLSGTYEQY
J: TRBJ2-7; V: TRBV5-1; D: TRBD1; CDR3: ASSWTGDNAYEQY
J: TRBJ2-4; V: TRBV28; D: TRBD2; CDR3: ASSPPLGSGGRDIQY
J: TRBJ2-2; V: TRBV12-3/TRBV12-4; D: NA; CDR3: ASIERGYDTGELF
J: TRBJ1-3; V: TRBV20-1; D: NA; CDR3: SARDAASGNTIY
J: TRBJ2-5; V: TRBV20-1; D: TRBD1; CDR3: SAAPGQGRETQY
J: TRBJ2-2; V: TRBV11-1; D: NA; CDR3: ASSSSDSGGLGELF
J: TRBJ2-1; V: TRBV20-1; D: NA; CDR3: SARRLASYNEQF
J: TRBJ2-2; V: TRBV20-1; D: NA; CDR3: SADPPVFTGELF
J: TRBJ2-7; V: TRBV12-3/TRBV12-4; D: NA; CDR3: ASSLGLGGPSSYEQY
J: TRBJ2-3; V: TRBV24-1; D: NA; CDR3: ATSDLRKGSTDTQY
J: TRBJ1-1; V: TRBV7-9; D: NA; CDR3: ASSLTGTEAF
J: TRBJ2-7; V: TRBV20-1; D: NA; CDR3: SARDPGGRYEQY
J: TRBJ2-7; V: TRBV5-1; D: NA; CDR3: ASSTGTFQEQY
J: TRBJ1-2; V: TRBV6-1; D: TRBD1; CDR3: ASSGQNYGYT
J: TRBJ2-7; V: TRBV6-5; D: NA; CDR3: ASSLAISKKEQY
J: TRBJ1-2; V: TRBV19; D: NA; CDR3: ASSIAGTNYGYT
J: TRBJ1-2; V: TRBV6-2/TRBV6-3; D: NA; CDR3: ASSLTAYGYT
J: TRBJ2-2; V: TRBV15; D: TRBD2; CDR3: ATSRLAGSGELF
J: TRBJ2-7; V: TRBV5-1; D: NA; CDR3: ASSSEVRAYEQY
J: TRBJ2-5; V: TRBV5-1; D: NA; CDR3: ASSSRTDQETQY
J: TRBJ2-3; V: TRBV5-1; D: NA; CDR3: ASSLTVTRTDTQY
J: TRBJ2-3; V: TRBV29-1; D: NA; CDR3: SATVGFTDTQY
J: TRBJ2-1; V: TRBV20-1; D: TRBD2; CDR3: SARDRGAGGYEQF
J: TRBJ2-3; V: TRBV20-1; D: NA; CDR3: SVQDQSTDTQY
J: TRBJ2-1; V: TRBV15; D: NA; CDR3: ATSRSATAGLDEQF
J: TRBJ2-5; V: TRBV12-3/TRBV12-4; D: NA; CDR3: ASRDFMGETQY
J: TRBJ2-5; V: TRBV7-8; D: NA; CDR3: ASSLAIPGAREETQY
J: TRBJ2-1; V: TRBV11-2; D: NA; CDR3: ASSQSAGYNEQF
J: TRBJ2-5; V: TRBV3-1; D: NA; CDR3: ASSQGTWAQY
J: TRBJ2-3; V: TRBV20-1; D: TRBD2; CDR3: SALRPSGGTDTQY
J: TRBJ2-5; V: TRBV9; D: NA; CDR3: ASSGGGRGETQY
J: TRBJ2-7; V: TRBV3-1; D: TRBD1; CDR3: ASSGPRGGPYEQY
J: TRBJ2-1; V: TRBV27; D: NA; CDR3: ASGWWEQF
J: TRBJ2-5; V: TRBV6-6; D: NA; CDR3: ASSGTGRAQY
J: TRBJ2-7; V: TRBV29-1; D: TRBD1; CDR3: SVEGTGPYEQY
J: TRBJ1-1; V: TRBV10-3; D: TRBD1; CDR3: AISGPGGHNTEAF
J: TRBJ2-3; V: TRBV12-3/TRBV12-4; D: NA; CDR3: ASGARRGTDTQY